The 25 T cell receptor beta chains given below trace back to one sample, sequenced in a study of shared clonotypes between healthy human individuals. The method was immunoSEQ multiplex PCR; TCRdb's version includes in-frame clones alone and lacks a portion of them. In the table there are 2 million to 2.5 million clones, roughly 95% of which are singletons. Sequencing input: naive CD4+ T cells sorted from blood. Subset given: CD45RA+ positively selected. These receptor sequences come from a man younger than 35 in good health.

The chain has TRBV28 and TRBJ1-1; D is perhaps TRBD1 (6 bases). V dropped 10 bases and J dropped 0 bases, with 18 bases sitting between them. The CDR3 contains 15 residues. Looked up from germline, CDR1 is MDHEN and CDR2 is SYDVKM. As DNA, the CDR3 is TGTGCCATCTCCGTTTACAGGGTCATGAACACTGAAGCTTTCTTT. Translating it yields CAISVYRVMNTEAFF.

V and J are TRBV15 and TRBJ1-4; D is ambiguous. The CDR3 is 14 amino acids. With 5 bases removed from V and 0 bases from J, the gap between germline ends came to 7 bases. CDR1 is LNHNV and CDR2 is YYDKDF in the germline V gene (reference sequence). For the CDR3, the DNA is TGTGCCACCAGCGGGTTCACAACTAATGAAAAACTGTTTTTT. Translated: CATSGFTTNEKLFF. The variable domain in full, completed from reference TRBV15 and TRBJ1-4, reads DAMVIQNPRYQVTQFGKPVTLSCSQTLNHNVMYWYQQKSSQAPKLLFHYYDKDFNNEADTPDNFQSRRPNTSFCFLDIRSPGLGDTAMYLCATSGFTTNEKLFFGSGTQLSVL.

The rearrangement joins TRBV2 to TRBJ2-2; either TRBD1 or TRBD2 may fit D (5 bases each). Germline values: CDR1 SNHLY, CDR2 FYNNEI. Trimming took off 6 bases at V and 5 bases at J, with 10 bases between the two ends. CDR3 length equals 13 residues. CDR3 loop: CASRGEFTGELFF. Written as DNA, the CDR3 is TGTGCCAGCAGAGGGGAGTTTACCGGGGAGCTGTTTTTT.

The rearrangement uses TRBV28 and TRBJ1-2; no firm D call. The V gene lost 3 bases and the J gene lost 3 bases, with 8 bases spanning the gap. The CDR3 length is 13 residues. Germline V gene data show CDR1 as MDHEN and CDR2 as SYDVKM. CDR3 nucleotide sequence: TGTGCCAGCAGTTTGAGGATATACTATGGCTACACCTTC. Protein: CASSLRIYYGYTF.

The table lists this clone with a count of one. Other DNA sequences of this sample code for an identical CDR3. The rearrangement uses TRBV5-4 and TRBJ2-1, with 7 bases matching TRBD2. The CDR3 loop spans 15 amino acids. V shed 4 bases and J 0 bases; nucleotides not matched to a gene: 4. CDR1 is SGHNT and CDR2 is YYREEE in the germline V gene (reference sequence). The CDR3 DNA follows: TGTGCCAGCAGCCCCGGGGGGAGCTCCTACAATGAGCAGTTCTTC. Protein sequence: CASSPGGSSYNEQFF. The whole variable domain, remainder taken from reference TRBV5-4 and TRBJ2-1, is ETGVTQSPTHLIKTRGQQVTLRCSSQSGHNTVSWYQQALGQGPQFIFQYYREEENGRGNFPPRFSGLQFPNYSSELNVNALELDDSALYLCASSPGGSSYNEQFFGPGTRLTVL.

To note about this clone: This CDR3 is also generated by other DNA sequences in the sample. This chain links TRBV7-2 with TRBJ2-5; D is ambiguous. V lost 1 base and J 2 bases, leaving 11 bases between the germline ends. Germline CDR1 SGHTA, CDR2 FQGNSA. CDR3 size: 15 residues. DNA of the CDR3: TGTGCCAGCAGCTTAGGGGGTAGACTGCAAGAGACCCAGTACTTC. Translating it yields CASSLGGRLQETQYF.

V gene TRBV28 combines with J gene TRBJ2-5, with 11 bases aligning to TRBD1. The CDR3 loop spans 15 amino acids. Trimming took 6 bases from V and 5 from J; bases not matched to a gene: 8. CDR1 is MDHEN, CDR2 SYDVKM, per germline. As DNA, the CDR3 is TGTGCCAGCAGGGGGTCGGACAGGGGGCGGGAGACCCAGTACTTC. Translated: CASRGSDRGRETQYF.

This clone was seen only once. For the CDR3, the DNA is TGCGCCAGCAGCTTGGGGCTAGGATCAACTAATGAAAAACTGTTTTTT. Translation: CASSLGLGSTNEKLFF. This sequence joins TRBV5-1 and TRBJ1-4; no reliable D call. The V gene lost 0 bases and the J gene lost 0 bases, with 9 bases spanning the gap. The CDR3 is 16 amino acids. The germline gives CDR1 SGHRS, CDR2 YFSETQ.

CDR3 coding DNA: TGCGCCAGCAGCCGCTGGGTCGGCGCCGGTGCGGGACAGCAGTACTTC. Translation: CASSRWVGAGAGQQYF. The V call is TRBV4-1, the J call TRBJ2-7; D is possibly TRBD2 (6 bases). Trimming left V 4 bases short and J 8 bases short, with 24 bases between. In germline, CDR1 is MGHRA, CDR2 YSYEKL. The CDR3 length is 16 residues.

The chain uses TRBV7-2 and TRBJ1-1; a weak D match, TRBD1 (6 bases). Germline V gene sequence: CDR1 SGHTA, CDR2 FQGNSA. The V end was cut by 4 bases, the J end by 3 bases, with 24 bases between. This CDR3 comprises 18 residues. CDR3 coding DNA: TGTGCCAGCAGCTCCAGGGGTGGGGGCGATTTAGGGTACACTGAAGCTTTCTTT. As protein: CASSSRGGGDLGYTEAFF.

This clone was counted a single time. This chain uses TRBV6-1 with TRBJ2-2; the D gene is possibly TRBD2 (6 bases). Germline-derived CDR1 and CDR2 are MNHNS and SASEGT. The germline V and J ends were trimmed by 11 bases and 1 base, with 14 bases remaining between them. The CDR3 length is 14 residues. In nucleotides, the CDR3 is TGTGCCTGCTGGATGGGGGGGAACACCGGGGAGCTGTTTTTT. It specifies CACWMGGNTGELFF.

This chain links TRBV7-2 with TRBJ2-7; the match to TRBD2 covers 7 bases. This CDR3 has 14 amino acids. CDR1 and CDR2 (germline): SGHTA, FQGNSA. V was clipped by 5 bases and J by 3 bases; unmatched bases: 7. Here the CDR3 DNA reads TGTGCCAGCAGCACGGGACTAACTGGCTACGAGCAGTACTTC. Its protein is CASSTGLTGYEQYF. Combining the CDR3 with reference TRBV7-2 and TRBJ2-7 gives the whole variable domain GAGVSQSPSNKVTEKGKDVELRCDPISGHTALYWYRQSLGQGLEFLIYFQGNSAPDKSGLPSDRFSAERTGGSVSTLTIQRTQQEDSAVYLCASSTGLTGYEQYFGPGTRLTVT.

Note on this clone: The junction differs from germline at one of its ends, possibly a read error. The chain recombines TRBV18 with TRBJ1-5; D ambiguous. CDR3 length: 14 amino acids. Looked up from germline, CDR1 is KGHSH and CDR2 is LQKENI. CDR3 loop: CASSPTRSDQPQHF. The CDR3 coding sequence is TGTGCCAGCTCACCAACTCGTAGCGATCAGCCCCAGCATTTT.

This clone was picked up one time. This specimen includes other DNA sequences encoding the same CDR3. This chain uses TRBV5-1 with TRBJ1-1; tentatively, D is TRBD1 (6 bases). Germline CDR1 and CDR2: SGHRS and YFSETQ. The V end was cut by 4 bases, the J end by 0 bases, with 10 bases between. The CDR3 consists of 14 residues. Written as DNA, the CDR3 is TGCGCCAGCAGCCCACAGGGAATGAACACTGAAGCTTTCTTT. Its protein is CASSPQGMNTEAFF.

The CDR3 here is CASTIGAGGNTIYF. For the CDR3, the DNA is TGTGCCAGCACCATAGGGGCAGGGGGAAACACCATATATTTT. V gene TRBV6-6 combines with J gene TRBJ1-3, with D perhaps TRBD1 (5 bases). Germline lookup yields CDR1 MNHNY and CDR2 SVGAGI (reference sequence). This CDR3 has 14 residues. Trimming removed 7 bases from V and 4 bases from J, with 14 bases in between.

This chain joins TRBV9 and TRBJ2-6; D remains ambiguous. V lost 0 bases and J 2 bases, leaving 12 bases between the germline ends. The CDR3 has 17 amino acids. The germline gives CDR1 SGDLS, CDR2 YYNGEE. The CDR3 loop is CASSVASDQPGANVLTF. The CDR3 DNA reads TGTGCCAGCAGCGTAGCTTCCGACCAGCCTGGGGCCAACGTCCTGACTTTC.

The V and J genes are TRBV6-5 and TRBJ2-2, with D uncertain. Germline-derived CDR1 and CDR2 are MNHEY and SVGAGI. V lost 2 bases and J lost 6, with 4 bases in between. The CDR3 runs 12 residues. The CDR3, as DNA: TGTGCCAGCAGTTACCAACCCGGGGAGCTGTTTTTT. Translated: CASSYQPGELFF.

In its sample, this clone was seen once. This sequence joins TRBV5-6 and TRBJ1-3; a weak D match, TRBD1 (5 bases). The germline V gene encodes CDR1 SGHDT and CDR2 YYEEEE. The V end was cut by 2 bases, the J end by 0 bases, with 12 bases between. The CDR3 loop spans 16 amino acids. CDR3 nucleotide sequence: TGTGCCAGCAGCTTAAGGGGATATGACTCTGGAAACACCATATATTTT. Translating it yields CASSLRGYDSGNTIYF. The whole variable domain, filled in from reference TRBV5-6 and TRBJ1-3, reads DAGVTQSPTHLIKTRGQQVTLRCSPKSGHDTVSWYQQALGQGPQFIFQYYEEEERQRGNFPDRFSGHQFPNYSSELNVNALLLGDSALYLCASSLRGYDSGNTIYFGEGSWLTVV.

Remarks on this clone: The same CDR3 is also encoded by other DNA sequences in this sample. V gene TRBV30 combines with J gene TRBJ1-5; D not certain. Trimming took 1 base from V and 4 from J, leaving 8 bases between them. The germline gives CDR1 GTSNPN, CDR2 SVGIG (reference sequence). The CDR3 contains 13 residues. Here the CDR3 reads CAWSGLRNQPQHF. The CDR3 nucleotides are TGTGCCTGGAGTGGCCTTAGGAATCAGCCCCAGCATTTT.

As concerns this clone: Other DNA sequences in the sample encode the same CDR3. This chain joins TRBV20-1 and TRBJ1-5; the D is unclear. The germline CDR1 and CDR2 sequences are DFQATT and SNEGSKA (reference sequence). This CDR3 has 11 residues. With 5 bases removed from V and 6 bases from J, the gap between germline ends came to 8 bases. The CDR3 loop is CSARLGQPQHF. DNA for the CDR3: TGCAGTGCTCGCCTCGGTCAGCCCCAGCATTTT.

The rearrangement uses TRBV10-3 and TRBJ2-2; tentatively, D is TRBD1 or TRBD2 (5 bases each). Per germline, CDR1 ENHRY and CDR2 SYGVKD. V lost 3 bases to trimming and J lost 7 bases, with 24 bases between them. The CDR3 extends over 18 amino acids. The CDR3 spells CAISEEGSGTYVDGELFF. The CDR3 DNA follows: TGTGCCATCAGTGAAGAAGGGTCCGGGACCTACGTAGACGGGGAGCTGTTTTTT.

CDR3 DNA sequence: TGTGCCAGCAGCTTAGAAAGGACTAGTAGAGAGACCCAGTACTTC. It is translated as CASSLERTSRETQYF. The chain couples TRBV7-8 to TRBJ2-5; 7 nucleotides align to TRBD2. With V trimmed by 1 base and J by 4 bases, 6 bases remained unmatched. Germline CDR1 and CDR2: SGHVS and FQNEAQ. This CDR3 is built from 15 residues.

The chain is built from TRBV27 and TRBJ2-1; 11 nucleotides match TRBD2. CDR3 length: 15 amino acids. From germline, CDR1 is MNHEY and CDR2 SMNVEV (reference sequence). The trim removed 6 bases at V and 5 bases at J, leaving 6 bases unmatched. CDR3 protein: CASRTGTSGNNEQFF. For the CDR3, the DNA is TGTGCCAGCAGGACCGGGACTAGCGGAAACAATGAGCAGTTCTTC.

The V and J genes are TRBV6-5 and TRBJ2-5; 7 nucleotides align to TRBD2. CDR1 is MNHEY and CDR2 is SVGAGI in the germline V gene. CDR3 length equals 16 residues. Losses at the gene ends were 2 bases for V and 7 bases for J; bases not matched to a gene: 13. As DNA, the CDR3 is TGTGCCAGCAGTTACCGAGGTCCGGGGGGTTCCGTGACCCAGTACTTC. This codes for CASSYRGPGGSVTQYF.

This clone was counted once. The same CDR3 also results from other DNA sequences found in this sample. The chain links TRBV5-4 to TRBJ2-5; TRBD1 is a possible D gene (6 bases). V lost 1 base and J lost 5, with 9 bases in between. The CDR3 is 13 residues long. From germline, CDR1 is SGHNT and CDR2 YYREEE (reference sequence). The CDR3 DNA reads TGTGCCAGCAGCTTGCCAGGGGTTGAGACCCAGTACTTC. This codes for CASSLPGVETQYF.